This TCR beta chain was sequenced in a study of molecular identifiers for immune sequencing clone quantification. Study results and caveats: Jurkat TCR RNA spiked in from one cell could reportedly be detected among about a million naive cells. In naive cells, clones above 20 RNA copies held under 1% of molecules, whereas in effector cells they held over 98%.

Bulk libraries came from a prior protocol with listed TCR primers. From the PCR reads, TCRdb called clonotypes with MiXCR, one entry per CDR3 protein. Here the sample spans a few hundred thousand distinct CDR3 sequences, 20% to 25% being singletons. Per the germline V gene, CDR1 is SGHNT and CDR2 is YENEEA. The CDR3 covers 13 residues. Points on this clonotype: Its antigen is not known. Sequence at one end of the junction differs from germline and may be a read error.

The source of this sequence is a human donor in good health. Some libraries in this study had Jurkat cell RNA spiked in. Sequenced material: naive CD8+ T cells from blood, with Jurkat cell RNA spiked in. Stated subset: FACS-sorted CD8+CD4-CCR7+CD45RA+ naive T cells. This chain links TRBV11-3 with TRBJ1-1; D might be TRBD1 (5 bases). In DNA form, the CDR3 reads TGTGCCAGCAGCTTAGGCGGGACCTCTGCTTCAAACTTT. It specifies CASSLGGTSASNF.